The 16 T cell receptor beta chains below come from one sample, sequenced in a study of CD8 T cells in ankylosing spondylitis. The study, taken as a whole, reports: A TCR beta motif made of about eight highly homologous variants seemed typical of ankylosing spondylitis blood.

TCRdb called the 5' RACE reads again in MiXCR, with one record for every CDR3 protein. Of about 540,000 distinct CDR3 sequences in the sample, approximately 11% are singletons; the top ten hold over 6.5%. These receptors have no known antigen. The sample consisted of blood, either unsorted or a sorted T cell fraction (not recorded which). The receptors were gathered from a male donor with ankylosing spondylitis.

This clonotype was found a few times. J is TRBJ2-1 and V is TRBV29-1; TRBD2 matches at 14 bases. Trimming took 7 bases from V and 0 from J; bases not matched to a gene: 5. CDR3 length equals 16 residues. Germline values: CDR1 SQVTM, CDR2 ANQGSEA. CDR3 loop: CSGSGTSGSSYNEQFF. In nucleotides, the CDR3 is TGCAGCGGCTCCGGGACTAGCGGGAGCTCCTACAATGAGCAGTTCTTC.

This clonotype showed up just a few times. V gene TRBV18 combines with J gene TRBJ2-3; D remains ambiguous. Germline V CDR1 and CDR2: KGHSH, LQKENI. V lost 6 bases and J 5 bases, leaving 12 bases between the germline ends. CDR3 size: 13 residues. In DNA form, the CDR3 reads TGTGCCAGCTCGCCCAATTCTGGAGATACGCAGTATTTT. It translates to CASSPNSGDTQYF.

This clonotype was detected a few times. V is TRBV10-2 and J is TRBJ1-2; 7 positions agree with TRBD1. V dropped 6 bases and J dropped 4; count of bases not matched to a gene: 14. Germline V gene data show CDR1 as WSHSY and CDR2 as SAAADI. CDR3 length: 16 residues. DNA for the CDR3: TGCGCCAGCAGCTCACTCCAGGGGGTGACGGTCTATGGCTACACCTTC. This encodes CASSSLQGVTVYGYTF.

This clonotype was counted many times. The chain recombines TRBV20-1 with TRBJ2-6; TRBD2 might be the D (6 bases). The germline V gene encodes CDR1 DFQATT and CDR2 SNEGSKA (reference sequence). Trimming took 1 base from V and 3 from J, leaving 22 bases between them. The CDR3 is made up of 19 amino acids. The CDR3 coding sequence is TGCAGTGCTAGAGGTCAATTAGCGGAGAGGGGACGTGGGGCCAACGTCCTGACTTTC. Encoded protein: CSARGQLAERGRGANVLTF.

The J gene is TRBJ2-2, the V gene TRBV27; 11 nucleotides line up with TRBD1. Trimming cost V 2 bases and J 7 bases; bases outside gene matches: 12. This CDR3 spans 18 amino acids. Per the germline V gene, CDR1 is MNHEY and CDR2 is SMNVEV (reference sequence). CDR3 in DNA: TGTGCCAGCAGTTTACAACCGGACAGGGGGCTCGCGGGCGGGGAGCTGTTTTTT. Residues: CASSLQPDRGLAGGELFF.

This clonotype appeared a few times. The CDR3 loop is CASSLRLSSNTGELFF. CDR3 bases: TGCGCCAGCAGCTTGAGGCTCTCCTCCAACACCGGGGAGCTGTTTTTT. The rearrangement joins TRBV5-1 to TRBJ2-2; no firm D call. The V and J ends lost 1 base and 2 bases respectively, with 12 bases between them. This CDR3 comprises 16 residues. CDR1 is SGHRS and CDR2 is YFSETQ in the germline V gene.

V and J are TRBV12-3 or TRBV12-4 and TRBJ2-1, with D perhaps matching TRBD1 (5 bases). The CDR3 has 13 amino acids. V lost 2 bases to trimming and J lost 9 bases, with 11 bases between them. The CDR3 coding sequence is TGTGCCAGCAGTTTAAAGCGAAGGGGTGAGCAGTTCTTC. Protein: CASSLKRRGEQFF.

Written as DNA, the CDR3 is TGCAGTGCCAGCCAGCCCGAAGAGACCCAGTACTTC. Translating gives CSASQPEETQYF. The chain joins TRBV20-1 to TRBJ2-5; D remains unclear. Germline CDR1 reads DFQATT; CDR2 reads SNEGSKA (reference sequence). The CDR3 spans 12 residues. V was trimmed by 6 bases and J by 3 bases, leaving 11 bases between them.

This clonotype was recorded a few times. CDR3 DNA sequence: TGTGCCAGCGGTAGCGGCTCGGAGACCCAGTACTTC. Translating gives CASGSGSETQYF. This chain connects TRBV14 to TRBJ2-5; perhaps TRBD2 as D (6 bases). V lost 8 bases, J lost 5 bases, and 12 bases lay in between. The CDR3 contains 12 residues. Germline V gives CDR1 SGHDN, CDR2 FVKESK. The complete variable domain, with remaining parts taken from reference TRBV14 and TRBJ2-5, reads EAGVTQFPSHSVIEKGQTVTLRCDPISGHDNLYWYRRVMGKEIKFLLHFVKESKQDESGMPNNRFLAERTGGTYSTLKVQPAELEDSGVYFCASGSGSETQYFGPGTRLLVL.

This clonotype was seen a few times. CDR3 DNA sequence: TGTGCCAGCTCACCACGCGGGGAGAGTGAAAAACTGTTTTTT. Protein: CASSPRGESEKLFF. The chain combines TRBV18 with TRBJ1-4; D unclear. CDR1 is KGHSH and CDR2 is LQKENI in the germline V gene. Trimming took off 1 base at V and 7 bases at J, with 10 bases between the two ends. The CDR3 has 14 residues.

The chain carries TRBV9 and TRBJ2-5, with D uncertain. V lost 0 bases and J lost 5, with 11 bases in between. CDR1 SGDLS and CDR2 YYNGEE come from the germline V gene. The CDR3 totals 14 residues. CDR3 sequence (DNA): TGTGCCAGCAGCGTAGGTTTGGGTTTGGAGACCCAGTACTTC. It is translated as CASSVGLGLETQYF.

This clonotype was seen only a few times. The genes are TRBV24-1 and TRBJ2-3; 13 nucleotides align to TRBD2. The junction had 7 bases not matched to a gene; V was cut back by 5 bases and J by 0 bases. Germline V gene lookup returns CDR1 KGHDR and CDR2 SFDVKD. There are 18 residues in the CDR3. The CDR3 here is CATSGYGTSGDSTDTQYF. DNA of the CDR3: TGTGCCACCAGTGGATATGGGACTAGCGGGGACAGCACAGATACGCAGTATTTT.

The chain couples TRBV2 to TRBJ2-1, with 15 bases identical to TRBD2. With 9 bases clipped from V and 9 bases from J, the junction kept 3 bases outside the gene matches. The CDR3 extends over 13 amino acids. Germline V CDR1 and CDR2: SNHLY, FYNNEI. Here the CDR3 reads CASGLAGGTEQFF. As DNA, the CDR3 is TGTGCCAGTGGACTAGCGGGAGGGACTGAGCAGTTCTTC.

This clonotype came up a few times. The gene calls are TRBV5-1 and TRBJ2-5; a possible D gene is TRBD2 (5 bases). This CDR3 region has 16 residues. Germline CDR1 is SGHRS and CDR2 is YFSETQ. The germline V and J ends were trimmed by 3 bases and 1 base, with 16 bases remaining between them. The CDR3 loop is CASSWGLGAAQETQYF. The CDR3 coding sequence is TGCGCCAGCAGCTGGGGTTTGGGAGCGGCCCAAGAGACCCAGTACTTC.

This clonotype was counted a few times. The chain links TRBV7-8 to TRBJ2-2; 8 bases line up with TRBD2. The V segment lost 7 bases and the J segment 2 bases; nucleotides outside the gene matches: 12. CDR3 length: 17 amino acids. Per germline, CDR1 SGHVS and CDR2 FQNEAQ. The CDR3 nucleotides are TGTGCCAGCACCCCTAGGGTTAGCGGGGTAAACACCGGGGAGCTGTTTTTT. This sequence encodes CASTPRVSGVNTGELFF. Drawing the rest from reference TRBV7-8 and TRBJ2-2, the complete variable domain is GAGVSQSPRYKVAKRGQDVALRCDPISGHVSLFWYQQALGQGPEFLTYFQNEAQLDKSGLPSDRFFAERPEGSVSTLKIQRTQQEDSAVYLCASTPRVSGVNTGELFFGEGSRLTVL.

This clonotype showed up many times. The rearrangement links TRBV12-3 or TRBV12-4 to TRBJ2-3, with a tentative D call TRBD2 (5 bases). This CDR3 spans 15 amino acids. The V and J ends lost 3 bases and 0 bases respectively, with 10 bases between them. In DNA, the CDR3 is TGTGCCAGCAGTTTTGCGGGCACTAGCACAGATACGCAGTATTTT. It encodes CASSFAGTSTDTQYF.